Each of the 10 T cell receptor beta chains below was sequenced from the same sample in a study of blood T cell repertoires in COVID-19. TCRdb keeps only in-frame clones here, not all; method: immunoSEQ multiplex PCR. This sample has some 240,000 clones, with 80% to 85% found just once. The sequenced sample was peripheral blood. Receptors were obtained from a woman in her fifties or sixties with active or convalescent COVID-19.

This chain uses TRBV11-2 with TRBJ2-2; possibly TRBD1 for D (5 bases). V lost 1 base and J 3 bases, leaving 9 bases between the germline ends. Germline V gives CDR1 SGHAT, CDR2 FQNNGV. There are 15 residues in the CDR3. Here the CDR3 DNA reads TGTGCCAGCAGCTTAGGGTCAGGGTACACCGGGGAGCTGTTTTTT. As protein: CASSLGSGYTGELFF.

This clone has only one observation. This chain connects TRBV18 to TRBJ1-4; a possible D gene is TRBD1 (5 bases). The CDR3 has 15 residues. Per the germline V gene, CDR1 is KGHSH and CDR2 is LQKENI. The V gene lost 3 bases and the J gene lost 10 bases, with 18 bases spanning the gap. The CDR3 DNA sequence: TGTGCCAGCTCACCCCAATTAACAGGAGACGTAAAACTGTTTTTT. Translation gives CASSPQLTGDVKLFF.

This chain joins TRBV30 and TRBJ1-2; D unresolved. Germline loops: CDR1 GTSNPN, CDR2 SVGIG (reference sequence). V lost 3 bases and J lost 4, with 12 bases in between. This CDR3 has 13 residues. The CDR3 loop reads CAWRGGQIYGYTF. The CDR3 DNA is TGTGCCTGGAGGGGAGGGCAGATCTATGGCTACACCTTC.

This clone was found a few times. The chain is built from TRBV25-1 and TRBJ2-5, with 8 bases aligning to TRBD2. Germline lookup yields CDR1 MGHDK and CDR2 SYGVNS. This CDR3 has 15 residues. V dropped 3 bases and J dropped 2; count of bases not matched to a gene: 5. The CDR3 reads CASSDLRGVQETQYF. In DNA form, the CDR3 reads TGTGCCAGCAGTGACCTGCGGGGGGTTCAAGAGACCCAGTACTTC.

The chain carries TRBV3-1 (or the pseudogene TRBV3-2) and TRBJ1-6; 10 nucleotides line up with TRBD1. J was trimmed by 15 bases and V by 1 base; bases with no gene match: 6. The CDR3 contains 14 residues. Germline V gives CDR1 LGHDT, CDR2 YNNKEL (reference sequence). The CDR3 here is CASSQGGQGRLLHF. CDR3 sequence (DNA): TGTGCCAGCAGCCAAGGGGGACAGGGGCGCCTCCTCCACTTT.

The chain links TRBV19 to TRBJ2-1, with 9 positions matching TRBD1. Germline assignment: CDR1 LNHDA and CDR2 SQIVND (reference sequence). The CDR3 extends over 17 amino acids. With V trimmed by 4 bases and J by 2 bases, 9 bases remained unmatched. The CDR3 nucleotides are TGTGCCAGTAGTACCTTACGACAGGGGGGGACCTACAATGAGCAGTTCTTC. Translated: CASSTLRQGGTYNEQFF.

This chain links TRBV7-9 with TRBJ2-3; the match to TRBD2 covers 9 bases. Germline-derived CDR1 and CDR2 are SEHNR and FQNEAQ (reference sequence). V was clipped by 3 bases and J by 2 bases; unmatched bases: 3. This CDR3 is built from 15 residues. DNA for the CDR3: TGTGCCAGCAGCTTGACTAGCGGAAACACAGATACGCAGTATTTT. It specifies CASSLTSGNTDTQYF.

The genes are TRBV7-9 and TRBJ1-1; TRBD1 might be the D (6 bases). V lost 6 bases and J lost 0, with 17 bases in between. CDR3 length: 16 amino acids. CDR1 is SEHNR and CDR2 is FQNEAQ in the germline V gene (reference sequence). The CDR3 sequence is CASSPGGRWVNTEAFF. The CDR3 DNA is TGTGCCAGCAGTCCCGGGGGGCGGTGGGTGAACACTGAAGCTTTCTTT.

The sample holds a few counts of this clone. The chain joins TRBV7-6 to TRBJ2-3; D is undetermined. The CDR3 length is 14 residues. The ends were cut back, 5 bases at V and 2 bases at J, with 11 bases in the middle. Germline V gene sequence: CDR1 SGHVS, CDR2 FNYEAQ. The CDR3 region is CASSPMPATDTQYF. The DNA for the CDR3 is TGTGCCAGCAGCCCTATGCCCGCCACAGATACGCAGTATTTT.

This clone was found once. In the same sample, other DNA sequences code for this CDR3. This chain uses TRBV7-2 with TRBJ2-7; the match to TRBD2 covers 10 bases. The CDR3 is made up of 14 amino acids. Germline CDR1 reads SGHTA; CDR2 reads FQGNSA. Germline trimming cut 3 bases from V and 2 bases from J; bases unmatched to any gene: 1. The CDR3 region has the DNA TGTGCCAGCAGCTTTAGCGGGGGGCCCTACGAGCAGTACTTC. The encoded protein is CASSFSGGPYEQYF.